The 8 T cell receptor beta chains presented below share a single source sample, sequenced in a study of T cell responses to AZD1222 COVID-19 vaccine (dated by TCRdb to the early 2020s). The method behind the library was the immunoSEQ multiplex PCR assay. The clones in this table, taken by TCRdb from immuneACCESS, are in-frame only. Not every clone is retained; where verified, under half of the shortfall comes from an unresolved V gene, and the cause of the rest is unknown. Recorded for this sample are more than 95,000 clones; around 83% of them occurred a single time. Jointly, the top ten make up around a quarter of the sample. The meaning of the sample's time point label: about 28 days (+/-7) after the second vaccine dose. The input for sequencing was peripheral blood, taken 28 days after the second AZD1222 dose. These receptors were collected from an adult who received the AZD1222 COVID-19 vaccine.

J is TRBJ1-1 and V is TRBV28; 7 bases line up with TRBD1. The CDR3 loop spans 12 amino acids. Germline-derived CDR1 and CDR2 are MDHEN and SYDVKM. With 11 bases clipped from V and 6 bases from J, the junction kept 9 bases outside the gene matches. For the CDR3, the DNA is TGTGCCCACCAGATACAGGGGTCTGAAGCTTTCTTT. The encoded protein is CAHQIQGSEAFF.

This chain joins TRBV5-1 and TRBJ2-2, with D possibly being TRBD1 (5 bases). In germline, CDR1 is SGHRS, CDR2 YFSETQ. This CDR3 contains 15 residues. The V end was cut by 3 bases, the J end by 4 bases, with 13 bases between. The CDR3 spells CASSWAGQGTGELFF. CDR3 sequence (DNA): TGCGCCAGCAGCTGGGCAGGGCAGGGCACCGGGGAGCTGTTTTTT.

The chain uses TRBV6-5 and TRBJ1-1; D remains unclear. Trimming pared 2 bases from V and 1 base from J, leaving 5 bases between. The germline V gene encodes CDR1 MNHEY and CDR2 SVGAGI. CDR3 length: 13 amino acids. For the CDR3, the DNA is TGTGCCAGCAGTTACAGGCAGAACACTGAAGCTTTCTTT. Amino acids: CASSYRQNTEAFF.

The rearrangement uses TRBV6-1 and TRBJ2-2; D perhaps matches TRBD2 (5 bases). There are 19 residues in the CDR3. CDR1 is MNHNS, CDR2 SASEGT, per germline. V lost 0 bases and J lost 1, with 18 bases in between. This chain's CDR3 is CASSEASPGGHWNTGELFF. The CDR3 DNA sequence: TGTGCCAGCAGTGAAGCGTCCCCGGGCGGGCACTGGAACACCGGGGAGCTGTTTTTT.

The DNA of the CDR3 is TGTGCCAGCAGCCAGGGGGCGGGGACCTCTGGAAACACCATATATTTT. Translating gives CASSQGAGTSGNTIYF. The chain carries TRBV3-1 (or the pseudogene TRBV3-2) and TRBJ1-3, with D possibly TRBD1 on 6 matching bases. Germline V lookup: CDR1 LGHDT, CDR2 YNNKEL (reference sequence). Deletions cut 3 bases from V and 0 bases from J, with 12 bases between. This CDR3 contains 16 residues.

The CDR3 coding sequence is TGTGCCAGCAGCTTCGGACGGCTCTTCGACTATGGCTACACCTTC. It codes for CASSFGRLFDYGYTF. The V and J genes are TRBV5-8 and TRBJ1-2; no reliable D call. The CDR3 consists of 15 residues. Germline V CDR1 and CDR2: SGHTS, YDEGEE. The V end was cut by 2 bases, the J end by 3 bases, with 14 bases between.

The chain links TRBV7-2 to TRBJ1-5, with D uncertain. The CDR3 is made up of 17 amino acids. Germline CDR1 SGHTA, CDR2 FQGNSA. V dropped 4 bases and J dropped 1 base, with 17 bases sitting between them. The CDR3 reads CASSYVYGVGSNQPQHF. Here the CDR3 DNA reads TGTGCCAGCAGCTATGTTTATGGGGTCGGGAGCAATCAGCCCCAGCATTTT.

DNA for the CDR3: TGCAGCGTGGAACCGACAGTGACCGGGGAGCTGTTTTTT. Translated: CSVEPTVTGELFF. The chain uses TRBV29-1 and TRBJ2-2, with D perhaps matching TRBD1 (5 bases). Germline V gene data show CDR1 as SQVTM and CDR2 as ANQGSEA. V was cut by 6 bases and J by 5 bases, with 13 bases left in between. The CDR3 has 13 residues.